Detailed here is one T cell receptor beta chain. The CDR3 extends over 15 amino acids. The V and J ends lost 4 bases and 5 bases, in that order; junction bases with no gene match: 5. The germline CDR1 and CDR2 sequences are MNHNS and SASEGT. Some clones are missing from TCRdb's copy, which holds only in-frame ones; the method was immunoSEQ multiplex PCR. The sample includes over a million clones, roughly 96% of them seen just once. The data belong to a study of shared clonotypes between healthy human individuals. The material sequenced was naive CD4+ T cells sorted from blood. This sample's subset: CD45RA+ positively selected. This sequence was found in a man aged 25-40 years in good health. This chain joins TRBV6-1 and TRBJ2-5; 12 bases fit TRBD2. CDR3 coding DNA: TGTGCCAGCAGTGGGACTAGCGGGATCCTCGAGACCCAGTACTTC. It translates to CASSGTSGILETQYF.